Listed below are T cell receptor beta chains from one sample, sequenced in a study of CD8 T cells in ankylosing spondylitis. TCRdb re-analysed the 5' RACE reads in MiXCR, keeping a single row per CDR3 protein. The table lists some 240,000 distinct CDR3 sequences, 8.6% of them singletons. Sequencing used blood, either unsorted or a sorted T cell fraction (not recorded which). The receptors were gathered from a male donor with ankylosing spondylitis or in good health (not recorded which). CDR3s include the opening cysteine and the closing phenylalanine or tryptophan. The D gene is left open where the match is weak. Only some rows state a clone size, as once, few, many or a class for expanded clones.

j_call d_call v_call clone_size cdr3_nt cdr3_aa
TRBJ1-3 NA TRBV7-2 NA TGTGCCAGCAGCTACCGGGGCAGATCCACTGGAAACGCCATATATTTT CASSYRGRSTGNAIYF
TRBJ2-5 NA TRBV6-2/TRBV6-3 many TGTGCCAGCAGTTCGATCGACAGGCAAGAGACCCAGTACTTC CASSSIDRQETQYF
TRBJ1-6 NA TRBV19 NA TGTGCCAGTAGTGCCCGGGAGAAGAATTCACCCCTCCACTTT CASSAREKNSPLHF
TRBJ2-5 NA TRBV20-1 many TGCAGTGCTAGACCTACCTCCGGGGCCCAAGAGACCCAGTACTTC CSARPTSGAQETQYF
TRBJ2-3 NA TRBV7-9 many TGTGCCAGCAGCTTATATCAATTGGGGACAGATACGCAGTATTTT CASSLYQLGTDTQYF
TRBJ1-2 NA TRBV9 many TGTGCCAGCAGCGTAGCGACTAACTATGGCTACACCTTC CASSVATNYGYTF
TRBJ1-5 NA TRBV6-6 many TGTGCCAGCAGTCCCCCGGGGCAGCAGCCCCAGCATTTT CASSPPGQQPQHF
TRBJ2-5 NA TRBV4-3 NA TGCGCCAGGACTTTGGGGGTAGAGACCCAGTACTTC CARTLGVETQYF
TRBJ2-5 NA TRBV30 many TGTGCCTGGGACTCCGGGACACCTCAAGAGACCCAGTACTTC CAWDSGTPQETQYF
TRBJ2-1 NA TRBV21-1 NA TGTGCCAGCAGCCCCTACCCTAGCGGGACCCCGTTCCCATCCAATGAGCAGTTCTTC CASSPYPSGTPFPSNEQFF
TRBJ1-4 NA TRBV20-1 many TGCAGTGCTAGAAAGGGGGCAACTAATGAAAAACTGTTTTTT CSARKGATNEKLFF
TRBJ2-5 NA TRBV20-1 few TGCAGTAGTCAGGAGCGAGAGACCCAGTACTTC CSSQERETQYF
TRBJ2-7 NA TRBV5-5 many TGTGCCAGCAGCTTGGAAGGGTTAAGCTACGAGCAGTACTTC CASSLEGLSYEQYF
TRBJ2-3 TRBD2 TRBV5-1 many TGCGCCAGCAGCTCTACTAGCGGGAGTGATACGCAGTATTTT CASSSTSGSDTQYF
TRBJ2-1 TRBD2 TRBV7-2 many TGTGCCAGCAGCTTAGCCATAGCGGGCCATGAGCAGTTCTTC CASSLAIAGHEQFF
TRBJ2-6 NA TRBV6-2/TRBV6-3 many TGTGCCAGCCAGACAGAGGCTGGGGCCAACGTCCTGACTTTC CASQTEAGANVLTF
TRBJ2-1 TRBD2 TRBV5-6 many TGTGCCAGCAGCTTGGTAGCACTAGCGGGAGGCCCACAGTTCTTC CASSLVALAGGPQFF
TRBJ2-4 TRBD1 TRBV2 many TGTGCCAGTTCGACAGGGATCTTTAAGAACATTCAGTACTTC CASSTGIFKNIQYF
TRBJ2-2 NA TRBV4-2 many TGTGCCAGCAGGGAACAAATAGCCAACACCGGGGAGCTGTTTTTT CASREQIANTGELFF
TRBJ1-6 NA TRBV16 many TGTGCCAGCAGCCAAGGGCAGGGGCGCCGGTCACCCCTCCACTTT CASSQGQGRRSPLHF
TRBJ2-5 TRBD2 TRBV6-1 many TGTGCCAGCAGTCCCCGAGGGGTAGCGGGAGGGGAAGAGACCCAGTACTTC CASSPRGVAGGEETQYF
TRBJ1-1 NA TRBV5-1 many TGCGCCAGCAGCTTATCCGGGCCTGAAGCTTTCTTT CASSLSGPEAFF
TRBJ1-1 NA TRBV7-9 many TGTGCCAGCAGCTTCCGACGGAGCATGAACACTGAAGCTTTCTTT CASSFRRSMNTEAFF
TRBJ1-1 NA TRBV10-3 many TGTGCCATCAGTGACGGACAGCTCACTGAAGCTTTCTTT CAISDGQLTEAFF
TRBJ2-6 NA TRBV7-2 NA TGTGCCAGCAGCTTAGGCGTTCCTGGGGCCAACGTCCTGACTTTC CASSLGVPGANVLTF
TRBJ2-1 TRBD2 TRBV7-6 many TGTGCCAGCAGCTTAGGGACTAGCGGGAGCTATAATGAGCAGTTCTTC CASSLGTSGSYNEQFF
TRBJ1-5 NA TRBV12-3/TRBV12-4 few TGTGCCAGCAGTTTAGCGCGTCAGCCCCAGCATTTT CASSLARQPQHF
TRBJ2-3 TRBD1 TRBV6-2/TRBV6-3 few TGTGCCAGCAATCCACCGGGACAGAGCACAGATACGCAGTATTTT CASNPPGQSTDTQYF
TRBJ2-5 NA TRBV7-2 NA TGTGCCAGCAGCTTAGGGGGTCCGGGACCTCTCCAAGAGACCCAGTACTTC CASSLGGPGPLQETQYF